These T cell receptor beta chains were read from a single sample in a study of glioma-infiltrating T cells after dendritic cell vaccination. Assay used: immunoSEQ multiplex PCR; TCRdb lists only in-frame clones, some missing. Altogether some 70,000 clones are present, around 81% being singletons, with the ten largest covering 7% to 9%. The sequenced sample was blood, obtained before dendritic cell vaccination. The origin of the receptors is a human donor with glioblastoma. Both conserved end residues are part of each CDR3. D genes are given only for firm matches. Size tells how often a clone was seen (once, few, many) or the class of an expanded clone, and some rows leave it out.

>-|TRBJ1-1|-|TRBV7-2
TGTGCCAGCAGCTTAGGGAATGGACAGAACACTGAAGCTTTCTTT
CASSLGNGQNTEAFF
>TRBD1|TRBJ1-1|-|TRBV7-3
TGTGCCAGCAGCTTAATTGGGACAGCGTTCATGAACACTGAAGCTTTCTTT
CASSLIGTAFMNTEAFF
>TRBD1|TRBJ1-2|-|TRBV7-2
TGTGCCAGCAGCTCATCACAGGGGAACGGCTACACCTTC
CASSSSQGNGYTF
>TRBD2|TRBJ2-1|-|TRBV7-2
TGTGCCAGCAGCTGGGGGACTAACAATGAGCAGTTCTTC
CASSWGTNNEQFF
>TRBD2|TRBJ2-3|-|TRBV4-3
TGCGCCAGCAGCCTCTCTAGCGGGACCCCCTCAGATACGCAGTATTTT
CASSLSSGTPSDTQYF
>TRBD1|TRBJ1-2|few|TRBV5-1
TGCGCCAGCAGCGGTGGACAGGGGGAAGTCTATGGCTACACCTTC
CASSGGQGEVYGYTF
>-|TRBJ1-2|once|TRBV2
TGTGCCAGCACCCAAACCCCACCTAGACAGGTAGACTATGGCTACACCTTC
CASTQTPPRQVDYGYTF
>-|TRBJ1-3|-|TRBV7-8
TGTGCCAGCAGCTTAGGCAGGGTGGACACCATATATTTT
CASSLGRVDTIYF
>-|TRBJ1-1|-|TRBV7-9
TGTGCCAGCAGCTCGGATTCCAGGGGAGCTTTCTTT
CASSSDSRGAFF
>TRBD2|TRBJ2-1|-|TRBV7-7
TGTGCCAGCAGCCAGGGACTAGCGGGGGGAGAGCAGTTCTTC
CASSQGLAGGEQFF
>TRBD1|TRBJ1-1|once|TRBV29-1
TGCAGCGCAGGGGACAGGGGGCTGGAAGCTTTCTTT
CSAGDRGLEAFF
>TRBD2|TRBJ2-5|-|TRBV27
TGTGCCAGCAGTCCCTCGACTAGCGGGGCATTGGAGACCCAGTACTTC
CASSPSTSGALETQYF
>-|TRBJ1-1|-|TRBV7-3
TGTGCCAGCAGCTTAAATGAGGGGGACACTGAAGCTTTCTTT
CASSLNEGDTEAFF
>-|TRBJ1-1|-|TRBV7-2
TGTGCCAGCAGCCCCATGGGGGGGGAGAACACTGAAGCTTTCTTT
CASSPMGGENTEAFF
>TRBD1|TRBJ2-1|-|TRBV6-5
TGTGCCAGCGCAGTACAGGGGCCCTCGGACAATGAGCAGTTCTTC
CASAVQGPSDNEQFF
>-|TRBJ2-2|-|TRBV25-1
TGTGCCAGCAGGCCCACCACGGGCAGGGAGGGGGCCGGGGAGCTGTTTTTT
CASRPTTGREGAGELFF
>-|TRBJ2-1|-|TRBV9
TGTGCCAGCAGCGCGGACTTCTACAATGAGCAGTTCTTC
CASSADFYNEQFF
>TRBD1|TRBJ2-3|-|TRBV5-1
TGCGCCAGCGGCGCCGGGACAGGATACAAGCGGACAGATACGCAGTATTTT
CASGAGTGYKRTDTQYF
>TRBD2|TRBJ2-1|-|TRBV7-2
TGTGCCAGCACAGACAAGCGGGGGGGCAATGAGCAGTTCTTC
CASTDKRGGNEQFF
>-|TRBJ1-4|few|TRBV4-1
TGCGCCAGCAGCCCCCCTTGGGCGGGCAGTGAAAAACTGTTTTTT
CASSPPWAGSEKLFF
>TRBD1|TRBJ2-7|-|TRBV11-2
TGTGCCAGCAGCCCCCGGACAGGGCCCTACGAGCAGTACTTC
CASSPRTGPYEQYF
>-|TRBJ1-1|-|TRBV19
TGTGCCAGTACAGGGGCCACTGAAGCTTTCTTT
CASTGATEAFF
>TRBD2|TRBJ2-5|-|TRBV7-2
TGTGCCAGCAGCAGTAGCGGGGGGGCCGGAGAGACCCAGTACTTC
CASSSSGGAGETQYF
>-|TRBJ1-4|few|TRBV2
TGTGCCAGCAGCGGTCCCAAACGCGCAACTAATGAAAAACTGTTTTTT
CASSGPKRATNEKLFF
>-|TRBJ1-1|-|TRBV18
TGTGCCAGCTCACCAGAGGACAAGAAAGCTTTCTTT
CASSPEDKKAFF
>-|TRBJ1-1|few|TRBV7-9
TGTGCCAGCAGCTTCGACACGAACACTGAAGCTTTCTTT
CASSFDTNTEAFF
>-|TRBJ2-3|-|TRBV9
TGTGCCAGCAGCGTAGCGGCCTACTACACAGATACGCAGTATTTT
CASSVAAYYTDTQYF
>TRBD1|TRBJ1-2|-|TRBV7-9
TGTGCCAGCAGCCCCAAACAGGGGGCGGGCTATGGCTACACCTTC
CASSPKQGAGYGYTF
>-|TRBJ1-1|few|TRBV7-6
TGTGCCAGCAGCTTTGGGCCGGAAGAAGAAGCTTTCTTT
CASSFGPEEEAFF
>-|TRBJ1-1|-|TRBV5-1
TGCGCCAGTTCAGTTCGCCCCTTGAACACTGAAGCTTTCTTT
CASSVRPLNTEAFF
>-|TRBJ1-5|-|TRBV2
TGTGCCAGCAACAGGGTCAGCAATCAGCCCCAGCATTTT
CASNRVSNQPQHF
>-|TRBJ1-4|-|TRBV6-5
TGTGCCAGCAGTTACTCCGCAGGGCGTCATGAAAAACTGTTTTTT
CASSYSAGRHEKLFF
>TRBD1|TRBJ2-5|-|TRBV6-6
TGTGCCAGCAGTTACAACTTGGGGACAGGGAAAGAGACCCAGTACTTC
CASSYNLGTGKETQYF
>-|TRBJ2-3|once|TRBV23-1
TGCGCCAGCAGTCTAGGACATCAGAGCACAGATACGCAGTATTTT
CASSLGHQSTDTQYF
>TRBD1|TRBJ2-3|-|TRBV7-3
TGTGCCAGCAGCTTAACGGGGACAGGGTACACAGATACGCAGTATTTT
CASSLTGTGYTDTQYF
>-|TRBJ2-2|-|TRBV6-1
TGTGCCAGCAGTGAGGGAGGTGAGAGCGGGGAGCTGTTTTTT
CASSEGGESGELFF
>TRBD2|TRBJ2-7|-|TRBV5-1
TGCGCCAGCAGCTTGAGCGGGGGGGCCCAATACGAGCAGTACTTC
CASSLSGGAQYEQYF
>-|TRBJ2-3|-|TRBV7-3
TGTGCCAGCAGCCAAATTTCCACAGATACGCAGTATTTT
CASSQISTDTQYF
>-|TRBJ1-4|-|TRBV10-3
TGTGCCATCAGTCAGTGGGGGGATAATGAAAAACTGTTTTTT
CAISQWGDNEKLFF
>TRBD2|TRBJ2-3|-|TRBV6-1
TGTGCCAGCAGTGATGCGGGGGGCACAGATACGCAGTATTTT
CASSDAGGTDTQYF
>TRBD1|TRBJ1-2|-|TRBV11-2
TGTGCCAGCAGCTTAGGGGGGACAGCCGATTATGGCTACACCTTC
CASSLGGTADYGYTF
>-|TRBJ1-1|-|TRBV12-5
TGTGCTAGTGGTTTGGGACATGTAGAAGCTTTCTTT
CASGLGHVEAFF
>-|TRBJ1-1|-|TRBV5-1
TGCGCCAGCAGCCGGGGGGGCCCGGTTGGTAAGAACACTGAAGCTTTCTTT
CASSRGGPVGKNTEAFF
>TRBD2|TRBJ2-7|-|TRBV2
TGTGCCAGCAGCTTATGGGGGACTACCGAGCAGTACTTC
CASSLWGTTEQYF
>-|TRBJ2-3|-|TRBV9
TGTGCCAGCAGCCCAAGGGAGGGGGGCGGCCGGGCAGATACGCAGTATTTT
CASSPREGGGRADTQYF
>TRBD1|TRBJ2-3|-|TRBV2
TGTGCCAGCAGTGAAGGGGACAGCCGCACAGATACGCAGTATTTT
CASSEGDSRTDTQYF